This T cell receptor beta chain was identified during a study of CD8 T cells in ankylosing spondylitis. The CDR3 is made up of 20 amino acids. Germline V lookup: CDR1 SGHNT, CDR2 YYREEE (reference sequence). V gave up 0 bases and J gave up 0 bases; unmatched junction bases: 15. TCRdb fed the 5' RACE reads into MiXCR, producing one record per CDR3 protein. In the table there are around 140,000 distinct CDR3 sequences, more than 15% of which are singletons. This clonotype was seen more than once but under ten times. Its antigen is unidentified. Whole-study results and caveats: Clones linked to disease, bearing a CD8+ phenotype, were relatively rare in peripheral blood. A motif in TCR beta, a set of under 10 highly homologous variants, appeared characteristic of ankylosing spondylitis blood. Some of the motif variants had earlier been found in reactive arthritis patients' fluid and blood.

V gene TRBV5-4 combines with J gene TRBJ2-1, with 7 bases matching TRBD2. This TCR derives from a male donor with ankylosing spondylitis. The sequencing input was blood, either unsorted or a sorted T cell fraction (not recorded which). CDR3 residues: CASSLGSGTEGWSSYNEQFF. The CDR3 coding sequence is TGTGCCAGCAGCTTGGGGAGCGGGACCGAGGGGTGGAGCTCCTACAATGAGCAGTTCTTC.